The count of the clone carrying this T cell receptor beta chain is one. The protocol was immunoSEQ multiplex PCR, while the TCRdb copy is restricted to in-frame clones and leaves out a portion. The table lists about 170,000 clones, around nine tenths of them singletons. The CDR3 consists of 16 residues. Germline CDR1 is SGHRS and CDR2 is YFSETQ. The V end was cut by 0 bases, the J end by 2 bases, with 14 bases between. This record comes from a study of T cell responses to AZD1222 COVID-19 vaccine. The sequenced sample was peripheral blood, obtained on day 0 of AZD1222 vaccination. The rearrangement joins TRBV5-1 to TRBJ1-1, with D possibly matching TRBD1 (5 bases). This TCR derives from an adult in good health. CDR3 sequence (DNA): TGCGCCAGCAGCTTGGACAGCATGGGGCCAAACACTGAAGCTTTCTTT. Residues: CASSLDSMGPNTEAFF.